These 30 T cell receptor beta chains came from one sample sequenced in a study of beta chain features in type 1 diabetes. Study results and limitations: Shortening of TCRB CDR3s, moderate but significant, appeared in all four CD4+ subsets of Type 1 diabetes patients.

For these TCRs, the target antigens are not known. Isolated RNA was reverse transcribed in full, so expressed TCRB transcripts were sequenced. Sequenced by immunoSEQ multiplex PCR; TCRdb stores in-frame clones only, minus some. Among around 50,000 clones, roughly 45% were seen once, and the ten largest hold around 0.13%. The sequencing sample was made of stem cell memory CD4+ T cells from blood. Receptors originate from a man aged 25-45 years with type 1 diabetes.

The CDR3 sequence is CASSRTSGNEQFF. The DNA for the CDR3 is TGTGCCAGCAGCCGGACTAGCGGCAATGAGCAGTTCTTC. V usage is TRBV7-9 and J usage is TRBJ2-1; 10 nucleotides match TRBD2. The V segment lost 5 bases and the J segment 6 bases; nucleotides outside the gene matches: 1. Germline CDR1 and CDR2: SEHNR and FQNEAQ (reference sequence). The CDR3 extends over 13 amino acids.

Written as DNA, the CDR3 is TGTGCCAGCAGTGGGACAGGGAGAGCGGTTGGCTACACCTTC. The encoded protein is CASSGTGRAVGYTF. V usage is TRBV6-1 and J usage is TRBJ1-2; the match to TRBD1 covers 8 bases. The CDR3 consists of 14 residues. V shed 4 bases and J 7 bases; nucleotides not matched to a gene: 8. Germline V gene lookup returns CDR1 MNHNS and CDR2 SASEGT.

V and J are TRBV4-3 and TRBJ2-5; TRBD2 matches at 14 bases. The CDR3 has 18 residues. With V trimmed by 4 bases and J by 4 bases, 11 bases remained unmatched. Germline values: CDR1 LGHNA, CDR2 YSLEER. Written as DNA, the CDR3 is TGCGCCAGCAGCCGGTCCGGGACTAGCGGGAGAGAGGGAGAGACCCAGTACTTC. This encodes CASSRSGTSGREGETQYF.

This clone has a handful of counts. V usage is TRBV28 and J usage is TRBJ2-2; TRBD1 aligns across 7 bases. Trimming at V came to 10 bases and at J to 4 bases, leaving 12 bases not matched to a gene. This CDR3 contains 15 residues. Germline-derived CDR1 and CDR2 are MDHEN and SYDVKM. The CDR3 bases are TGTGCCACCGAGGTGGGGTCAGGGGGCACCGGGGAGCTGTTTTTT. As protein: CATEVGSGGTGELFF. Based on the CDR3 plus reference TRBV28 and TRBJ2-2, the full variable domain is DVKVTQSSRYLVKRTGEKVFLECVQDMDHENMFWYRQDPGLGLRLIYFSYDVKMKEKGDIPEGYSVSREKKERFSLILESASTNQTSMYLCATEVGSGGTGELFFGEGSRLTVL.

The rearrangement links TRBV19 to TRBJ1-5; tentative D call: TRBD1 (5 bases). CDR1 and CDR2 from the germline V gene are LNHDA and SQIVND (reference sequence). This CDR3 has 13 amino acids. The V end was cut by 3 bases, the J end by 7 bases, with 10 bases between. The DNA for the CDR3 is TGTGCCAGTAGTATCAGGGAGGGACAGCCCCAGCATTTT. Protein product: CASSIREGQPQHF.

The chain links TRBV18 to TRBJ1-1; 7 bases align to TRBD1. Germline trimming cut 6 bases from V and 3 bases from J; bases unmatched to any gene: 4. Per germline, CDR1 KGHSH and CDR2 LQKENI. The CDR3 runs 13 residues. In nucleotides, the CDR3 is TGTGCCAGCTCTAGCAGGGGGGACACTGAAGCTTTCTTT. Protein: CASSSRGDTEAFF.

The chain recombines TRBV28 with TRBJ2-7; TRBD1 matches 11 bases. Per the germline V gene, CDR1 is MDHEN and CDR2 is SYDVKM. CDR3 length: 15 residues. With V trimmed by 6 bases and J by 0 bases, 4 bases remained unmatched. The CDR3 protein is CASRGQGVNSYEQYF. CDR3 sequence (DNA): TGTGCCAGCAGGGGACAGGGGGTAAACTCCTACGAGCAGTACTTC.

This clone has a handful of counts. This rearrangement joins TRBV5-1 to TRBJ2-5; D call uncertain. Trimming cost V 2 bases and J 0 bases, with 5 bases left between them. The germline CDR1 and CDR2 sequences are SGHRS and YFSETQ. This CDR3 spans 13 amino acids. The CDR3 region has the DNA TGCGCCAGCAGCTTAATCTACCAAGAGACCCAGTACTTC. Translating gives CASSLIYQETQYF.

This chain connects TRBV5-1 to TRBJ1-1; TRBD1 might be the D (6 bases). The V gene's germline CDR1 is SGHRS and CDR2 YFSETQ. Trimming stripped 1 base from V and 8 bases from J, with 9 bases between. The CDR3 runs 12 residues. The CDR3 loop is CASSLHREEAFF. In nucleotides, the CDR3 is TGCGCCAGCAGCTTGCACAGGGAGGAAGCTTTCTTT.

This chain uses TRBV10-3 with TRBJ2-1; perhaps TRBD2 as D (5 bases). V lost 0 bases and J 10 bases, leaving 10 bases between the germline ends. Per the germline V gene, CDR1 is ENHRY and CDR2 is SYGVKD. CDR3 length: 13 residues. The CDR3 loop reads CAISESIGGEQFF. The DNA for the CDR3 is TGTGCCATCAGTGAGTCCATTGGAGGCGAGCAGTTCTTC.

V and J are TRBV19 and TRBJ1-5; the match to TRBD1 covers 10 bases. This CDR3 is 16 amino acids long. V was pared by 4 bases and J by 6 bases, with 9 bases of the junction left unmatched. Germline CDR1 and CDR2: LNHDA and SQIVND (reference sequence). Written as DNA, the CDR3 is TGTGCCAGTAGTAGGAGCCGGGACAGGGGACTTCAGCCCCAGCATTTT. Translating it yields CASSRSRDRGLQPQHF.

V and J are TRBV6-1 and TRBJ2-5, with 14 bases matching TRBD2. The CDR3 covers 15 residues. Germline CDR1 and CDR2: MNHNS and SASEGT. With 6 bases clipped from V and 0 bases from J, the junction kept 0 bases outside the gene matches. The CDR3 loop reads CASRGLAGDQETQYF. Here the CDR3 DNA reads TGTGCCAGCAGGGGACTAGCGGGAGACCAAGAGACCCAGTACTTC.

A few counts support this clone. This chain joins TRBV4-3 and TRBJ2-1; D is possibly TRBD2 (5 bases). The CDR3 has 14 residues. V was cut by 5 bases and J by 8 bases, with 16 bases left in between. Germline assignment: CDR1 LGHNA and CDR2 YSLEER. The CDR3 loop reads CASSLRAGGDEQFF. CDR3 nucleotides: TGCGCCAGCAGCTTGAGGGCCGGAGGAGATGAGCAGTTCTTC.

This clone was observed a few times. The CDR3 is CASSQANTEAFF. The CDR3, as DNA: TGCGCCAGCAGCCAAGCTAACACTGAAGCTTTCTTT. The chain has TRBV4-3 and TRBJ1-1; D uncertain. CDR3 length equals 12 residues. Germline V CDR1 and CDR2: LGHNA, YSLEER. Trimming left V 1 base short and J 2 bases short, with 2 bases between.

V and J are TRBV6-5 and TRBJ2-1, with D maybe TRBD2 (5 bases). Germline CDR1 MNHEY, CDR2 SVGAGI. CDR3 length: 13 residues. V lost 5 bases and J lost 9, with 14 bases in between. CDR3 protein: CASSQTTRVEQFF. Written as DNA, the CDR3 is TGTGCCAGCAGTCAGACCACGAGGGTTGAGCAGTTCTTC.

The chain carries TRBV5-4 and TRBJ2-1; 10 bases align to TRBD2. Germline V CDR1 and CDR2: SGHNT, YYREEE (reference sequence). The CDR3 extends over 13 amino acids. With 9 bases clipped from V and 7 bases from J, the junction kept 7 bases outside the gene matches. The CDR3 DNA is TGTGCCACCTCTAGCGGGAGAGGTAATGAGCAGTTCTTC. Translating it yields CATSSGRGNEQFF.

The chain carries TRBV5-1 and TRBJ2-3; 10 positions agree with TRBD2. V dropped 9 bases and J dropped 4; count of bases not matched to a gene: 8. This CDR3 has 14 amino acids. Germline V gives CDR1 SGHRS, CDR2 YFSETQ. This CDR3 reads CATGTGLAPDTQYF. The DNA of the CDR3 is TGCGCCACCGGAACGGGACTAGCGCCAGATACGCAGTATTTT.

The CDR3 is CASSPRQGSYEQYF. CDR3 in DNA: TGTGCCAGCAGCCCGAGACAGGGCTCCTACGAGCAGTACTTC. The chain uses TRBV7-2 and TRBJ2-7; TRBD1 agrees at 7 bases. This CDR3 has 14 amino acids. V gave up 5 bases and J gave up 0 bases; unmatched junction bases: 4. Per the germline V gene, CDR1 is SGHTA and CDR2 is FQGNSA.

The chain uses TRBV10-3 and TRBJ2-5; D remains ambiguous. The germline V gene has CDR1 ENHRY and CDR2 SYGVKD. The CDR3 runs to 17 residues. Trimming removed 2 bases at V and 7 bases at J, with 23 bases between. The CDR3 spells CAISEPATADGRRTQYF. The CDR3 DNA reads TGTGCCATCAGTGAGCCCGCCACGGCAGACGGTCGGAGGACCCAGTACTTC.

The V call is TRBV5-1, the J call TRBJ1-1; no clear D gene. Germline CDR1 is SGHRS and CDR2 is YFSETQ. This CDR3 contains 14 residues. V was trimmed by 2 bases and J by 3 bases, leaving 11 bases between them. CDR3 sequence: CASSFIGIDTEAFF. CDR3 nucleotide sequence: TGCGCCAGCAGCTTTATCGGGATTGACACTGAAGCTTTCTTT.

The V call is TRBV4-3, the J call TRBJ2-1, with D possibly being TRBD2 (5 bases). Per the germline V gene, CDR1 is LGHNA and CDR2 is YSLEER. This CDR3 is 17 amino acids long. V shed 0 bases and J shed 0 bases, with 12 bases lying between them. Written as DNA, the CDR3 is TGCGCCAGCAGCCAAGATCGGGCAACTAGCTCCTACAATGAGCAGTTCTTC. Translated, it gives CASSQDRATSSYNEQFF.

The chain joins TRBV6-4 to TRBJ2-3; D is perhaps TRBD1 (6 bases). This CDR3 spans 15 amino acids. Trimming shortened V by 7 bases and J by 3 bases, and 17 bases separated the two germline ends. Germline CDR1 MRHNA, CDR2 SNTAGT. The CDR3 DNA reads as TGTGCCAGCAATACCTGGACAGAGGATACAGATACGCAGTATTTT. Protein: CASNTWTEDTDTQYF.

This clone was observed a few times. The CDR3 DNA sequence: TGTGCCAGCAGCTTAATAAGAGGGAGTTCCTACGAGCAGTACTTC. Protein product: CASSLIRGSSYEQYF. The gene calls are TRBV7-2 and TRBJ2-7; tentative D call: TRBD2 (5 bases). V shed 2 bases and J shed 1 base, with 12 bases lying between them. The germline V gene encodes CDR1 SGHTA and CDR2 FQGNSA. The CDR3 spans 15 residues.

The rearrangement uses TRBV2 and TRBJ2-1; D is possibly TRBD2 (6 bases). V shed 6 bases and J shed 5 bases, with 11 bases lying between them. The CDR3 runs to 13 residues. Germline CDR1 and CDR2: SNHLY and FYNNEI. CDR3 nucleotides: TGTGCCAGCAGCCCGACTAGTCACAATGAGCAGTTCTTC. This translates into CASSPTSHNEQFF.

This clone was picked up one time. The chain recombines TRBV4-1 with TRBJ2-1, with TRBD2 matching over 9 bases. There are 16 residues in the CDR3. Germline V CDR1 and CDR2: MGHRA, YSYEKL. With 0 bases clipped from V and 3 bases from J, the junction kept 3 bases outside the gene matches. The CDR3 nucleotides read TGCGCCAGCAGCCAAGAGCTAGCGGGACTCTACAATGAGCAGTTCTTC. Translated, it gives CASSQELAGLYNEQFF.

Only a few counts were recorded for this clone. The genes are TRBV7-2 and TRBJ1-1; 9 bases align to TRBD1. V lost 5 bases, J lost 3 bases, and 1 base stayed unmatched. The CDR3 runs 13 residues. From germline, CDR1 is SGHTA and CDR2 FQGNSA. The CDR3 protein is CASSRQGDTEAFF. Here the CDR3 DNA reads TGTGCCAGCAGCCGACAGGGGGACACTGAAGCTTTCTTT.

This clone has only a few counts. DNA for the CDR3: TGTGCCAGCAGCGGGGATCTAGCGGGTTACAATGAGCAGTTCTTC. This translates into CASSGDLAGYNEQFF. The chain links TRBV5-4 to TRBJ2-1; 8 nucleotides align to TRBD2. CDR1 and CDR2 (germline): SGHNT, YYREEE (reference sequence). Trimming removed 4 bases from V and 4 bases from J; junction bases left unmatched: 7. The CDR3 has 15 amino acids.

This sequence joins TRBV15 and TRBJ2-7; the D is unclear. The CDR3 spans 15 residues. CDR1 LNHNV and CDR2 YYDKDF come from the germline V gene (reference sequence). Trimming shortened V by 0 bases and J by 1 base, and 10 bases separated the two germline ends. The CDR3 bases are TGTGCCACCAGCAGAGATCACAGCCAGTCCTACGAGCAGTACTTC. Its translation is CATSRDHSQSYEQYF.

The CDR3 reads CASMGRGGSGANVLTF. The CDR3 coding sequence is TGTGCCAGCATGGGCAGGGGCGGCTCTGGGGCCAACGTCCTGACTTTC. The chain combines TRBV9 with TRBJ2-6; D may be TRBD1 (6 bases). The CDR3 totals 16 residues. CDR1 and CDR2 (germline): SGDLS, YYNGEE. Trimming took 6 bases from V and 0 from J, leaving 13 bases between them.

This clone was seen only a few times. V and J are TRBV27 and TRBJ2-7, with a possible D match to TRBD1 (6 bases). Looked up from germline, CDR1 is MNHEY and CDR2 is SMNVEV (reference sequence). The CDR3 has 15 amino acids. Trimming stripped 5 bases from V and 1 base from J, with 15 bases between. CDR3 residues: CASSRRGMGSYEQYF. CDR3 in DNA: TGTGCCAGCAGTCGAAGGGGGATGGGGTCCTACGAGCAGTACTTC.